The 29 T cell receptor beta chains in this list originate from one sample, sequenced in a study of blood T cell repertoires in COVID-19. Produced via immunoSEQ multiplex PCR; TCRdb's table is partial and in-frame only. The repertoire holds roughly 120,000 clones, with 85% as singletons. The specimen was peripheral blood. The receptors were gathered from a man older than 75 with acute or convalescent COVID-19.

CDR3 region: CASIGLASNTGELFF. For the CDR3, the DNA is TGTGCCAGTATAGGTCTAGCGTCGAACACCGGGGAGCTGTTTTTT. J is TRBJ2-2 and V is TRBV19; possibly TRBD2 for D (6 bases). The ends were cut back, 7 bases at V and 0 bases at J, with 12 bases in the middle. Germline assignment: CDR1 LNHDA and CDR2 SQIVND (reference sequence). The CDR3 runs 15 residues.

The chain employs TRBV16 and TRBJ1-2; TRBD1 matches at 7 bases. Germline V CDR1 and CDR2: KGHSY, FQNENV. V shed 5 bases, J shed 3 bases, and the junction held 6 bases outside the gene matches. The CDR3 runs 14 residues. The chain's CDR3 is CASSGNRGDYGYTF. The CDR3 DNA sequence: TGTGCCAGCAGCGGCAACAGGGGAGACTATGGCTACACCTTC. The full variable domain, rest sourced from reference TRBV16 and TRBJ1-2, is GEEVAQTPKHLVRGEGQKAKLYCAPIKGHSYVFWYQQVLKNEFKFLISFQNENVFDETGMPKERFSAKCLPNSPCSLEIQATKLEDSAVYFCASSGNRGDYGYTFGSGTRLTVV.

The genes are TRBV10-1 and TRBJ2-1, with D perhaps TRBD1 (5 bases). Per germline, CDR1 WNHNN and CDR2 SYGVQD (reference sequence). The ends were cut back, 0 bases at V and 1 base at J, with 10 bases in the middle. The CDR3 extends over 16 amino acids. This chain's CDR3 is CASSESRGLSYNEQFF. The CDR3 nucleotides read TGCGCCAGCAGTGAGTCTAGGGGTTTGTCCTACAATGAGCAGTTCTTC.

The chain carries TRBV4-3 and TRBJ1-1; 7 nucleotides align to TRBD1. V lost 2 bases, J lost 14 bases, and 20 bases stayed unmatched. Germline-derived CDR1 and CDR2 are LGHNA and YSLEER. This CDR3 contains 16 residues. This CDR3 reads CASSQSWTVEGAVAFF. As DNA, the CDR3 is TGCGCCAGCAGCCAAAGTTGGACAGTTGAGGGGGCGGTCGCATTCTTT.

The gene calls are TRBV19 and TRBJ2-4; D unclear. The V end was cut by 1 base, the J end by 7 bases, with 5 bases between. This CDR3 is 12 amino acids long. Germline assignment: CDR1 LNHDA and CDR2 SQIVND (reference sequence). Here the CDR3 reads CASSIVENIQYF. DNA for the CDR3: TGTGCCAGTAGTATAGTAGAGAACATTCAGTACTTC. The full variable domain, rest sourced from reference TRBV19 and TRBJ2-4, is DGGITQSPKYLFRKEGQNVTLSCEQNLNHDAMYWYRQDPGQGLRLIYYSQIVNDFQKGDIAEGYSVSREKKESFPLTVTSAQKNPTAFYLCASSIVENIQYFGAGTRLSVL.

This chain links TRBV28 with TRBJ1-1; D is unclear. CDR3 length: 13 residues. Trimming left V 3 bases short and J 4 bases short, with 9 bases between. The germline V gene encodes CDR1 MDHEN and CDR2 SYDVKM. The CDR3 DNA reads as TGTGCCAGCAGTTTCCCGGGATTCACTGAAGCTTTCTTT. This encodes CASSFPGFTEAFF.

The gene calls are TRBV5-6 and TRBJ2-6, with a possible D match to TRBD1 (6 bases). This CDR3 spans 13 amino acids. Germline V CDR1 and CDR2: SGHDT, YYEEEE. Trimming removed 6 bases from V and 4 bases from J, with 8 bases in between. In DNA, the CDR3 is TGTGCCAGCATCGGGACAGGGGCCAACGTCCTGACTTTC. Amino acids: CASIGTGANVLTF.

The CDR3 nucleotides are TGTGCCAGTAGTACCCCTAGGACAGGGCCTCAGCCCCAGCATTTT. This sequence encodes CASSTPRTGPQPQHF. This rearrangement joins TRBV19 to TRBJ1-5; 8 bases align to TRBD1. V was clipped by 4 bases and J by 6 bases; unmatched bases: 8. Germline V gene sequence: CDR1 LNHDA, CDR2 SQIVND (reference sequence). The CDR3 is 15 residues long.

This clone came up many times. This chain uses TRBV4-2 with TRBJ1-2; D call uncertain. V gave up 1 base and J gave up 3 bases, with 12 bases separating them. The V gene's germline CDR1 is LGHNA and CDR2 YNFKEQ. The CDR3 runs 15 residues. In DNA, the CDR3 is TGTGCCAGCAGCCAAGGGGAGGGCTTGGACTATGGCTACACCTTC. It encodes CASSQGEGLDYGYTF.

In this sample, this clone turned up once. The chain couples TRBV13 to TRBJ2-1; the D gene is possibly TRBD1 (5 bases). This CDR3 has 14 amino acids. Per the germline V gene, CDR1 is PRHDT and CDR2 is FYEKMQ (reference sequence). V gave up 2 bases and J gave up 10 bases, with 15 bases separating them. CDR3 region: CASSLKGATKEQFF. The CDR3 nucleotides read TGTGCCAGCAGCTTAAAAGGGGCGACAAAAGAGCAGTTCTTC.

V and J are TRBV18 and TRBJ1-5; tentative D call: TRBD1 (6 bases). CDR1 is KGHSH and CDR2 is LQKENI in the germline V gene. Trimming cost V 3 bases and J 4 bases, with 10 bases left between them. CDR3 size: 14 residues. The CDR3 nucleotides read TGTGCCAGCTCACCTGACAGGAGTAATCAGCCCCAGCATTTT. Translated, it gives CASSPDRSNQPQHF.

The V gene is TRBV6-6, the J gene TRBJ2-1; 7 bases are a match to TRBD2. Germline CDR1 reads MNHNY; CDR2 reads SVGAGI (reference sequence). The CDR3 loop spans 15 amino acids. V was pared by 3 bases and J by 1 base, with 3 bases of the junction left unmatched. CDR3 loop: CASSYWGGSYNEQFF. The CDR3, as DNA: TGTGCCAGCAGTTATTGGGGGGGGTCCTACAATGAGCAGTTCTTC.

The chain has TRBV7-9 and TRBJ2-2, with no clear D. This CDR3 region has 10 residues. Per the germline V gene, CDR1 is SEHNR and CDR2 is FQNEAQ (reference sequence). V gave up 11 bases and J gave up 5 bases, with 6 bases separating them. Here the CDR3 reads CASRTGELFF. CDR3 in DNA: TGTGCCTCCAGGACCGGGGAGCTGTTTTTT.

This rearrangement joins TRBV29-1 to TRBJ2-6; TRBD1 might be the D (5 bases). Germline V gives CDR1 SQVTM, CDR2 ANQGSEA. Trimming stripped 2 bases from V and 3 bases from J, with 8 bases between. The CDR3 has 14 amino acids. CDR3 nucleotide sequence: TGCAGCGTTGAACAGGGAAGTGGGGCCAACGTCCTGACTTTC. Protein product: CSVEQGSGANVLTF.

CDR3 nucleotide sequence: TGTGCCAGCCGGACAGGGGGCGGGTACGAGCAGTACTTC. Its protein is CASRTGGGYEQYF. The chain uses TRBV18 and TRBJ2-7; 11 nucleotides agree with TRBD1. The CDR3 runs to 13 residues. CDR1 and CDR2 from the germline V gene are KGHSH and LQKENI. The ends lost 8 bases at V and 4 bases at J; junction bases unmatched: 4.

This chain connects TRBV9 to TRBJ2-1; D unclear. The CDR3 has 12 residues. V dropped 1 base and J dropped 9 bases, with 8 bases sitting between them. Per germline, CDR1 SGDLS and CDR2 YYNGEE. CDR3 amino acids: CASSVIGGEQFF. CDR3 nucleotide sequence: TGTGCCAGCAGCGTAATCGGTGGTGAGCAGTTCTTC. Full variable domain (remainder filled in from reference TRBV9 and TRBJ2-1): DSGVTQTPKHLITATGQRVTLRCSPRSGDLSVYWYQQSLDQGLQFLIQYYNGEERAKGNILERFSAQQFPDLHSELNLSSLELGDSALYFCASSVIGGEQFFGPGTRLTVL.

V usage is TRBV6-6 and J usage is TRBJ1-4; 9 positions agree with TRBD1. Germline V gives CDR1 MNHNY, CDR2 SVGAGI (reference sequence). The CDR3 length is 14 residues. Unmatched junction bases numbered 5, after V lost 6 bases and J lost 6 bases. The CDR3 spells CASSLDRGYEKLFF. CDR3 bases: TGTGCCAGCAGCTTGGACAGGGGTTATGAAAAACTGTTTTTT.

The rearrangement links TRBV6-6 to TRBJ1-3, with D uncertain. From germline, CDR1 is MNHNY and CDR2 SVGAGI (reference sequence). CDR3 size: 17 residues. V lost 5 bases, J lost 0 bases, and 17 bases lay in between. The CDR3 region is CASSLNIPGSSGNTIYF. CDR3 DNA: TGTGCCAGCAGTCTAAACATCCCGGGGAGCTCTGGAAACACCATATATTTT.

V and J are TRBV5-1 and TRBJ2-3, with TRBD1 matching 8 bases. From germline, CDR1 is SGHRS and CDR2 YFSETQ. V gave up 6 bases and J gave up 1 base; unmatched junction bases: 7. The CDR3 runs to 15 residues. CDR3 loop: CASNPLGQGTDTQYF. The CDR3 DNA reads as TGCGCCAGCAACCCATTGGGACAGGGCACAGATACGCAGTATTTT.

The rearrangement joins TRBV9 to TRBJ2-3; TRBD2 aligns across 10 bases. The germline V gene encodes CDR1 SGDLS and CDR2 YYNGEE. V lost 0 bases, J lost 0 bases, and 10 bases stayed unmatched. This CDR3 spans 19 amino acids. CDR3 nucleotides: TGTGCCAGCAGCGTAGGAATCGCTAGCGGGGGCCCTAGCACAGATACGCAGTATTTT. Translating it yields CASSVGIASGGPSTDTQYF. The variable domain in full, with the rest retrieved from reference TRBV9 and TRBJ2-3, is DSGVTQTPKHLITATGQRVTLRCSPRSGDLSVYWYQQSLDQGLQFLIQYYNGEERAKGNILERFSAQQFPDLHSELNLSSLELGDSALYFCASSVGIASGGPSTDTQYFGPGTRLTVL.

V usage is TRBV19 and J usage is TRBJ1-2; a possible D gene is TRBD1 (5 bases). Germline V gene sequence: CDR1 LNHDA, CDR2 SQIVND (reference sequence). This CDR3 has 17 amino acids. The V end was cut by 0 bases, the J end by 2 bases, with 16 bases between. CDR3 bases: TGTGCCAGTAGTATAGAGACCGCAGGGATTGGCAACTATGGCTACACCTTC. This gives the protein CASSIETAGIGNYGYTF.

This clone was observed a single time. The chain recombines TRBV5-1 with TRBJ1-4, with unresolved D. Germline V gives CDR1 SGHRS, CDR2 YFSETQ. The ends were cut back, 4 bases at V and 1 base at J, with 8 bases in the middle. This CDR3 contains 14 residues. The CDR3 DNA reads TGCGCCAGCAGCGGGCAAGGAACTAATGAAAAACTGTTTTTT. As protein: CASSGQGTNEKLFF.

V and J are TRBV3-1 (or the pseudogene TRBV3-2) and TRBJ1-6; 8 nucleotides match TRBD1. The CDR3 has 14 residues. V was clipped by 4 bases and J by 8 bases; unmatched bases: 4. The germline gives CDR1 LGHDT, CDR2 YNNKEL (reference sequence). This chain's CDR3 is CASSPGQGDSPLHF. As DNA, the CDR3 is TGTGCCAGCAGCCCCGGACAGGGCGATTCACCCCTCCACTTT.

This chain joins TRBV29-1 and TRBJ2-7; TRBD1 agrees at 9 bases. This CDR3 has 14 amino acids. Germline V CDR1 and CDR2: SQVTM, ANQGSEA. V lost 4 bases to trimming and J lost 2 bases; unmatched junction nucleotides: 6. The CDR3: CSVVGGQGAYEQYF. The DNA for the CDR3 is TGCAGCGTTGTAGGGGGACAGGGTGCCTACGAGCAGTACTTC.

The V call is TRBV11-2, the J call TRBJ1-1; possibly TRBD1 for D (6 bases). This CDR3 has 15 amino acids. V gave up 5 bases and J gave up 4 bases, with 17 bases separating them. The germline gives CDR1 SGHAT, CDR2 FQNNGV. CDR3 DNA: TGTGCCAGCAGCGGCCCAAGGGGGAGCGGCACTGAAGCTTTCTTT. This translates into CASSGPRGSGTEAFF.

CDR3 coding DNA: TGTGCCAGCAGCGTAGACAGGGGGTTTGGACCCCTCCACTTT. It translates to CASSVDRGFGPLHF. This sequence joins TRBV13 and TRBJ1-6; 9 positions agree with TRBD1. The J segment lost 12 bases and the V segment lost 5 bases, leaving 8 bases of the junction unmatched. CDR1 and CDR2 from the germline V gene are PRHDT and FYEKMQ (reference sequence). The CDR3 is 14 residues long.

V usage is TRBV6-5 and J usage is TRBJ2-1; 13 nucleotides match TRBD2. Trimming at V came to 2 bases and at J to 6 bases, leaving 1 base not matched to a gene. Looked up from germline, CDR1 is MNHEY and CDR2 is SVGAGI. The CDR3 totals 15 residues. DNA of the CDR3: TGTGCCAGCAGTTACGGGACTAGCGGGATCAATGAGCAGTTCTTC. It translates to CASSYGTSGINEQFF.

The chain uses TRBV5-4 and TRBJ1-1; 10 positions match TRBD1. This CDR3 spans 15 amino acids. Germline V CDR1 and CDR2: SGHNT, YYREEE (reference sequence). Trimming took 3 bases from V and 5 from J; bases not matched to a gene: 7. Here the CDR3 DNA reads TGTGCCAGCAGCTGGGACAGGGGTACGACTACTGAAGCTTTCTTT. Residues: CASSWDRGTTTEAFF.

This rearrangement joins TRBV5-1 to TRBJ1-1; 9 positions match TRBD1. CDR3 length equals 15 residues. V lost 4 bases, J lost 2 bases, and 6 bases stayed unmatched. CDR1 is SGHRS and CDR2 is YFSETQ in the germline V gene. CDR3 sequence: CASSPQDRGNTEAFF. DNA of the CDR3: TGCGCCAGCAGCCCCCAGGACAGGGGCAACACTGAAGCTTTCTTT.